The rows below give T cell receptor beta chains drawn from one sample of a study of blood T cell repertoires in COVID-19. Profiling relied on immunoSEQ multiplex PCR, and the TCRdb table lists in-frame clones only, not all of them. The sample shows some 270,000 clones, over 75% of them seen only once. Sequences were obtained from PBMCs or T cells enriched from blood (not recorded which). The receptors shown here come from a woman in her thirties who had recovered from COVID-19. The CDR3 runs from the conserved cysteine through the conserved F or W. D genes are given only for firm matches. Expanded clones are given a class, and other clones once, few, many or no size at all.

>15|.|TRBJ2-7|TRBV28|TRBD2
CASSGLAGGHYEQYF
TGTGCCAGCAGTGGTTTAGCGGGGGGGCACTACGAGCAGTACTTC
>21|.|TRBJ2-3|TRBV7-8|TRBD2
CASSLIFSGRNLEGGEDTQYF
TGTGCCAGCAGCTTGATTTTTAGCGGGAGAAATTTAGAGGGAGGGGAAGATACGCAGTATTTT
>13|.|TRBJ2-5|TRBV10-1|.
CASSDPGWETQYF
TGCGCCAGCAGTGATCCGGGGTGGGAGACCCAGTACTTC
>14|.|TRBJ2-7|TRBV27|.
CASKPGLAIYEQYF
TGTGCCAGCAAACCTGGGCTAGCGATTTACGAGCAGTACTTC
>16|.|TRBJ2-1|TRBV18|.
CASSSYRGGQGNEQFF
TGTGCCAGCTCCTCTTACCGCGGGGGCCAGGGCAATGAGCAGTTCTTC
>12|.|TRBJ1-1|TRBV5-6|TRBD1
CASSLGQGTAFF
TGTGCCAGCAGCTTAGGACAGGGAACAGCTTTCTTT
>15|.|TRBJ2-1|TRBV6-5|.
CASSYFREAYNEQFF
TGTGCCAGCAGTTACTTCAGGGAAGCCTACAATGAGCAGTTCTTC
>16|.|TRBJ2-1|TRBV6-5|.
CASSYSSLVIPLEQFF
TGTGCCAGCAGTTACTCTTCCCTAGTAATTCCCCTAGAGCAGTTCTTC
>13|.|TRBJ1-1|TRBV10-3|.
CAISESGNTEAFF
TGTGCCATCAGTGAATCCGGGAACACTGAAGCTTTCTTT
>14|.|TRBJ1-2|TRBV6-1|TRBD1
CASSEPGQVGGYTF
TGTGCCAGCAGTGAACCGGGACAGGTCGGCGGCTACACCTTC
>17|few|TRBJ1-4|TRBV10-2|.
CASSETPDSATNEKLFF
TGCGCCAGCAGTGAGACCCCAGACAGTGCAACTAATGAAAAACTGTTTTTT
>13|.|TRBJ1-1|TRBV7-2|.
CASRRQPNTEAFF
TGTGCCAGCAGGAGACAGCCCAATACTGAAGCTTTCTTT
>16|once|TRBJ2-7|TRBV5-1|.
CASSSLQGYHAYEQYF
TGCGCCAGCAGCTCCCTCCAGGGCTACCATGCGTACGAGCAGTACTTC
>15|.|TRBJ2-2|TRBV18|.
CASSPRGPPTGELFF
TGTGCCAGCTCACCAAGAGGCCCCCCAACCGGGGAGCTGTTTTTT